Each of the 19 T cell receptor beta chains below was sequenced from the same sample in a study of Ad26.COV2.S vaccination and SARS-CoV-2 variants. Treatment reported: roughly 19 received Ad26.COV2.S at low or high dose, single or two shots; about five received placebo; per-sample allocation not given. Collection of samples fell on day 63 after the first vaccine or placebo injection. TCRdb's copy holds only in-frame clones and misses some; the assay was immunoSEQ multiplex PCR. The data contain about 410,000 clones, over 75% of them singletons. This material consisted of peripheral blood, taken in a trial of Ad26.COV2.S vaccine versus placebo. All receptors derive from a person aged 18-60 years who received the Ad26.COV2.S COVID-19 vaccine or a placebo.

Only one count was recorded for this clone. The rearrangement links TRBV5-1 to TRBJ1-4; 9 bases agree with TRBD1. Germline V gives CDR1 SGHRS, CDR2 YFSETQ. This CDR3 has 16 amino acids. Losses at the gene ends were 4 bases for V and 7 bases for J; bases not matched to a gene: 11. The CDR3 sequence is CASSPTGGRDGEKLFF. The CDR3 region has the DNA TGCGCCAGCAGCCCCACAGGGGGCCGGGATGGTGAAAAACTGTTTTTT.

J is TRBJ1-1 and V is TRBV9, with 8 nucleotides matching TRBD1. The CDR3 runs to 14 residues. The germline CDR1 and CDR2 sequences are SGDLS and YYNGEE. V lost 4 bases and J lost 5; bases outside the gene matches: 7. CDR3 sequence reads: CASSRTGLGTEAFF. The CDR3 DNA reads TGTGCCAGCAGCCGGACAGGGCTTGGGACTGAAGCTTTCTTT.

V gene TRBV12-2 combines with J gene TRBJ2-2; TRBD1 is the table's D call and was not checked against the DNA. TRBV12-2 corresponds to a pseudogene. The CDR3 contains 15 residues. This CDR3 is CASRLGTANTGELFF. The CDR3 region has the DNA TGTGCAAGTCGCTTAGGGACAGCGAACACCGGGGAGCTGTTTTTT.

The chain uses TRBV30 and TRBJ1-1; unclear D gene. V gave up 2 bases and J gave up 1 base, with 11 bases separating them. This CDR3 is 14 amino acids long. In germline, CDR1 is GTSNPN, CDR2 SVGIG (reference sequence). This chain's CDR3 is CAWSPGLGNTEAFF. The CDR3 DNA reads TGTGCCTGGAGTCCGGGCCTCGGGAACACTGAAGCTTTCTTT. Together with reference TRBV30 and TRBJ1-1, the CDR3 gives the full variable domain: SQTIHQWPATLVQPVGSPLSLECTVEGTSNPNLYWYRQAAGRGLQLLFYSVGIGQISSEVPQNLSASRPQDRQFILSSKKLLLSDSGFYLCAWSPGLGNTEAFFGQGTRLTVV.

V gene TRBV5-1 combines with J gene TRBJ2-1, with D maybe TRBD1 (6 bases). This CDR3 contains 11 residues. With 2 bases removed from V and 10 bases from J, the gap between germline ends came to 7 bases. Germline lookup yields CDR1 SGHRS and CDR2 YFSETQ. The CDR3 region is CASSFDREQFF. As DNA, the CDR3 is TGCGCCAGCAGCTTTGACAGGGAGCAGTTCTTC.

This clone occurred many times. This rearrangement joins TRBV6-2 or TRBV6-3 to TRBJ2-6, with D possibly TRBD1 on 5 matching bases. CDR1 and CDR2 (germline): MNHEY, SVGEGT. The CDR3 has 15 residues. Trimming cost V 3 bases and J 0 bases, with 6 bases left between them. The CDR3 DNA follows: TGTGCCAGCAGTTATCAGGGCTCTGGGGCCAACGTCCTGACTTTC. Residues: CASSYQGSGANVLTF.

CDR3: CASSEGGGTREQYF. DNA for the CDR3: TGTGCCAGCAGCGAAGGTGGGGGTACGCGTGAGCAGTACTTC. This chain connects TRBV9 to TRBJ2-7; the D call may be TRBD1 or TRBD2 (5 bases each). Between the trimmed V and J ends, which lost 3 bases and 7 bases, there was a span of 17 bases. Germline lookup yields CDR1 SGDLS and CDR2 YYNGEE. The CDR3 is made up of 14 amino acids.

This clone was observed a handful of times. The chain is built from TRBV2 and TRBJ2-1; TRBD2 matches 9 bases. Looked up from germline, CDR1 is SNHLY and CDR2 is FYNNEI. V was pared by 11 bases and J by 5 bases, with 16 bases of the junction left unmatched. There are 16 residues in the CDR3. The CDR3 is CALGDFSGRRDNEQFF. The DNA for the CDR3 is TGTGCCCTAGGTGACTTTAGCGGGAGAAGGGACAATGAGCAGTTCTTC.

The rearrangement links TRBV6-6 to TRBJ1-2, with a possible D match to TRBD1 (5 bases). Per germline, CDR1 MNHNY and CDR2 SVGAGI (reference sequence). There are 14 residues in the CDR3. V was clipped by 7 bases and J by 4 bases, with 16 bases between them. CDR3 DNA: TGTGCCAGCAAAACAGGACGGATGCTCTATGGCTACACCTTC. It is translated as CASKTGRMLYGYTF.

A single count supports this clone. The chain joins TRBV5-4 to TRBJ2-1; 8 positions match TRBD2. The CDR3 is made up of 15 amino acids. Germline V gene data show CDR1 as SGHNT and CDR2 as YYREEE (reference sequence). V lost 3 bases to trimming and J lost 8 bases; unmatched junction nucleotides: 10. CDR3 DNA sequence: TGTGCCAGCAGCTCCCTGGGCGGGAGGCGGCATGAGCAGTTCTTC. Amino acids: CASSSLGGRRHEQFF.

This chain joins TRBV6-5 and TRBJ1-1, with a possible D match to TRBD1 (5 bases). Trimming shortened V by 2 bases and J by 4 bases, and 14 bases separated the two germline ends. The CDR3 has 15 amino acids. Germline assignment: CDR1 MNHEY and CDR2 SVGAGI. The CDR3 DNA is TGTGCCAGCAGTTACACTCCCGGAAGGGGCACTGAAGCTTTCTTT. Translated, it gives CASSYTPGRGTEAFF.

The chain carries TRBV10-3 and TRBJ1-1; perhaps TRBD1 as D (5 bases). The germline V gene encodes CDR1 ENHRY and CDR2 SYGVKD. This CDR3 contains 15 residues. Between the trimmed V and J ends, which lost 6 bases and 0 bases, there was a span of 14 bases. The CDR3 reads CAIRKSGQMNTEAFF. The CDR3 coding sequence is TGTGCCATCAGAAAGTCAGGGCAGATGAACACTGAAGCTTTCTTT.

V usage is TRBV29-1 and J usage is TRBJ2-3, with D possibly called TRBD1 or TRBD2 (5 bases each). Germline lookup yields CDR1 SQVTM and CDR2 ANQGSEA. This CDR3 has 14 residues. Trimming pared 6 bases from V and 2 bases from J, leaving 15 bases between. Here the CDR3 reads CSVGARVITDTQYF. The CDR3 nucleotides read TGCAGCGTGGGAGCCAGGGTGATCACAGATACGCAGTATTTT.

The chain employs TRBV28 and TRBJ1-5; D might be TRBD1 (5 bases). The CDR3 has 14 amino acids. Germline assignment: CDR1 MDHEN and CDR2 SYDVKM. Trimming removed 7 bases at V and 3 bases at J, with 13 bases between. Here the CDR3 reads CASKVGGTNQPQHF. The CDR3 DNA follows: TGTGCCAGCAAGGTCGGGGGAACCAATCAGCCCCAGCATTTT. The complete variable domain, with remaining parts taken from reference TRBV28 and TRBJ1-5, reads DVKVTQSSRYLVKRTGEKVFLECVQDMDHENMFWYRQDPGLGLRLIYFSYDVKMKEKGDIPEGYSVSREKKERFSLILESASTNQTSMYLCASKVGGTNQPQHFGDGTRLSIL.

The chain is built from TRBV7-6 and TRBJ1-4, with 8 bases lining up with TRBD1. The CDR3 consists of 17 residues. CDR1 SGHVS and CDR2 FNYEAQ come from the germline V gene. J lost 1 base, V lost 1 base, and 5 bases had no gene match. The CDR3 spells CASSLVSGGGTNEKLFF. The CDR3 DNA reads as TGTGCCAGCAGCTTAGTTTCAGGGGGCGGAACTAATGAAAAACTGTTTTTT.

This clone appeared many times. The genes are TRBV2 and TRBJ2-1; D is unresolved. The CDR3 contains 14 residues. Germline CDR1 is SNHLY and CDR2 is FYNNEI. Deletions cut 7 bases from V and 4 bases from J, with 14 bases between. CDR3 sequence reads: CASKGAGSYNEQFF. CDR3 nucleotide sequence: TGTGCCAGCAAGGGTGCCGGGTCTTACAATGAGCAGTTCTTC. Together with reference TRBV2 and TRBJ2-1, the CDR3 gives the full variable domain: EPEVTQTPSHQVTQMGQEVILRCVPISNHLYFYWYRQILGQKVEFLVSFYNNEISEKSEIFDDQFSVERPDGSNFTLKIRSTKLEDSAMYFCASKGAGSYNEQFFGPGTRLTVL.

This clone was seen only once. A junction end diverges from the germline sequence, so it may reflect a read error. The chain carries TRBV7-7 and TRBJ2-5, with TRBD2 matching over 11 bases. Germline V lookup: CDR1 SSHAT, CDR2 FNYEAQ (reference sequence). The CDR3 covers 19 residues. CDR3 sequence: CASSPSTPLAGGLKETQYF. CDR3 nucleotides: TGTGCTAGCAGCCCCTCGACCCCCCTAGCGGGAGGACTAAAAGAGACCCAGTACTTC.

This chain connects TRBV7-8 to TRBJ2-7, with no clear D. CDR1 SGHVS and CDR2 FQNEAQ come from the germline V gene. The CDR3 consists of 17 residues. V lost 2 bases and J lost 3, with 20 bases in between. The CDR3 sequence is CASSLIPPGVLGYEQYF. In DNA, the CDR3 is TGTGCCAGCAGCTTAATTCCCCCCGGCGTATTAGGCTACGAGCAGTACTTC.

The chain uses TRBV15 and TRBJ2-1, with D hard to call. V lost 0 bases to trimming and J lost 5 bases, with 8 bases between them. In germline, CDR1 is LNHNV, CDR2 YYDKDF (reference sequence). The length of the CDR3 is 14 residues. The CDR3 DNA reads TGTGCCACCAGCAGAGATCAGTCCAACAATGAGCAGTTCTTC. Residues: CATSRDQSNNEQFF.